This TCR beta chain originates from a study of cytotoxic CD8 clonotypes in ibrutinib-treated CLL (dated by TCRdb to about 2021). Turning to the overall study: In this cohort, some 14 patients were treatment-naive and some 10 were relapsed/refractory, while 17 to 18 had unmutated IGHV. Longitudinal samples were available for about 30% of the 86 trial participants. Response samples were obtained after a median of approximately twelve months of treatment, with a range of roughly 6 to 40 months. Samples averaged around 280,000 productive templates and some 91,000 productive rearrangements. Cryopreserved peripheral blood mononuclear cells were collected at three points: before therapy, at response, and at either sustained remission or disease progression. Responses were partial in some 24 patients and complete in 2; after median approximately 69 months follow-up, around 15 stayed in remission and around 12 progressed. All remission and progressive disease samples were collected while patients were still receiving ibrutinib.

The trim is 5 bases for V and 1 base for J, with a gap of 11 bases between the germline ends. The CDR3 has 14 amino acids, counting the end cysteine and phenylalanine. Solely the CDR3 DNA is kept, with 42 bases framed from the first base. Taken from the germline V gene (reference sequence), the CDR1 and CDR2 loops are SEHNR and FQNEAQ. The time point label here, explained by the study, means: 24 months on ibrutinib. Around 2 micrograms of genomic DNA were extracted from cryopreserved PBMCs for TCR beta library preparation. Longitudinal blood samples from CLL patients on ibrutinib monotherapy underwent high-throughput TCR beta sequencing. The patients took part in an open-label, single-center phase 2 trial of ibrutinib monotherapy. Findings and caveats that apply to the study as a whole: At ibrutinib response clonality went up, during sustained remission it held steady, and at progression it dropped back toward baseline. Public clonotypes were found to be uncommon and were observed to contract or remain stable during treatment; the increase in clonality was shown to reflect expansion of private clonotypes at ibrutinib response. Sampling times were not matched between patients in sustained remission and patients whose disease was progressing, and lymph node repertoires were not examined. Baseline clonality exceeded that of age-matched healthy donors and correlated strongly with circulating CD8+ T-cell counts.

As regards this clone: Its binding antigen is unknown. No much larger clone is present one base from it, and per-base qualities are unavailable.

The goal of deep resolution MiSeq sequencing was a depth between 1 in 1 million and 1 in 200,000 T cells, and coverage averaged 10x per clonotype. The immunoSEQ hsTCRB Kit was used to generate the TCR beta libraries. From the authors' description of their analysis: Data were analyzed with ImmunoSEQ Data Assistant and ImmunoSEQ Analyzer, with V, D and J genes assigned per IMGT definitions. Clonality was computed as one minus normalized Shannon entropy of productive rearrangement frequencies, ranging from 0 to 1. Only overrepresented clonotypes making up at least 0.05% of the repertoire of each patient were included in the public clonotype analysis. Approximately 14 age-matched healthy donor repertoires from immuneACCESS served as clonality controls. TCRdb limited this immuneACCESS table to in-frame rearrangements with V and J called. A share of clones is missing; checked studies link under half to unresolved V genes, and the rest is unexplained. Clone size and the V and J calls come from that table; the DNA yielded D and trimming. For this sample there are approximately 100,000 clones; 45% to 65% appear just once. The top ten clonotypes cover about 40% of the sample.

The sequences come from PBMCs, collected after 24 months of ibrutinib treatment. This clonotype originated in a human donor with chronic lymphocytic leukemia. The sequence joins TRBV7-9 to TRBJ1-1, with no D gene named confidently. The nucleotide sequence is TGTGCCAGCAGCGCAAGTCGGGGGAACACTGAAGCTTTCTTT. It codes for CASSASRGNTEAFF.